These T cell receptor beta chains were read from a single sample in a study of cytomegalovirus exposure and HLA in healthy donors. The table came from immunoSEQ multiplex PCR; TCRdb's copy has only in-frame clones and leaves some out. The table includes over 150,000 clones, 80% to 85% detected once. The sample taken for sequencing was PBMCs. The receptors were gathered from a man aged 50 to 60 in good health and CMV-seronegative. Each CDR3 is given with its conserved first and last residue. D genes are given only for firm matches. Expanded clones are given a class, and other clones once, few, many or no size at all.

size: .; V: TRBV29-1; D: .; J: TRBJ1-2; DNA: TGCAGCGTCTCGGAGGGTCGCCAAGCCTACACCTTC; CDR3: CSVSEGRQAYTF
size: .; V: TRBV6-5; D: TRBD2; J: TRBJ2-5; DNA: TGTGCCAGCAGTTATGGTCGTCTAGCGGAAGAGACCCAGTACTTC; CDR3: CASSYGRLAEETQYF
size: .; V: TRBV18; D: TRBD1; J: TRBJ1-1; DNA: TGTGCCAGCTCACCGGGGGAAACCGGGACAGGTGAAGCTTTCTTT; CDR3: CASSPGETGTGEAFF
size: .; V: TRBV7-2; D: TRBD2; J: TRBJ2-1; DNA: TGTGCCAGCAGCTTTCGTGGTGGCGGGGGGGCCTACAATGAGCAGTTCTTC; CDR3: CASSFRGGGGAYNEQFF
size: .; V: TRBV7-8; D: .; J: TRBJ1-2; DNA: TGTGCCAGCAGCTTAGGGGGGCAGGGTGTGTTTGGCTACACCTTC; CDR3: CASSLGGQGVFGYTF
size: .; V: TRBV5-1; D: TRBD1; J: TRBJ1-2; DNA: TGCGCCAGCCGCACCTACGGGACAGGGGGAGGTGGCTACACCTTC; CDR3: CASRTYGTGGGGYTF
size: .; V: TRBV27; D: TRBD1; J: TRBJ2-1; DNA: TGTGCCAGCAGTTTTACAGGGGGCCCTGAGCAGTTCTTC; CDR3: CASSFTGGPEQFF
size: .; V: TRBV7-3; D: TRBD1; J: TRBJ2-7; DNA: TGTGCCAGCGCCCTGTGGGACAGGGCCCACGAGCAGTACTTC; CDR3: CASALWDRAHEQYF
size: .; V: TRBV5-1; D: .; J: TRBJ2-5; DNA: TGCGCCAGCAGCTTCGAGGGGGTGGAGACCCAGTACTTC; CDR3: CASSFEGVETQYF
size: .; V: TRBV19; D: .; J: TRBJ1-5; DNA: TGTGCCAGTAGTATAGGGCAGCGGCAGCCCCAGCATTTT; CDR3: CASSIGQRQPQHF
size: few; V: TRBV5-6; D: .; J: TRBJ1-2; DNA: TGTGCCAGCAGCTTAAACAGGGTAGGCTACACCTTC; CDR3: CASSLNRVGYTF
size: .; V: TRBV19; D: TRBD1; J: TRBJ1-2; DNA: TGTGCCAGTAGTCCCGGGACAGGCCCCCGTTGGGGCTACACCTTC; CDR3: CASSPGTGPRWGYTF
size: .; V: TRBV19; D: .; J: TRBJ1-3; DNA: TGTGCCAGTAAAAAGGAGGTGGGAAACACCATATATTTT; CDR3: CASKKEVGNTIYF
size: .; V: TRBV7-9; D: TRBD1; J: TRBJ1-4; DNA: TGTTCCAGCAGCCGCGGACAGGGTACAACTAATGAAAAACTGTTTTTT; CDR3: CSSSRGQGTTNEKLFF
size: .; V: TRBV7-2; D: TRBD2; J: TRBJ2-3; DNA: TGTGCCAGCAGCTTAGTGGCGGGGGGGTCAGATACGCAGTATTTT; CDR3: CASSLVAGGSDTQYF
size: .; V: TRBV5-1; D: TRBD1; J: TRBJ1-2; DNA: TGCGCCAGCAGCCCGCCACGACAGGGCGGTAGGGATGGCTACACCTTC; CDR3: CASSPPRQGGRDGYTF
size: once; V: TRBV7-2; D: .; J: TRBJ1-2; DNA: TGTGCCAGCAGCCCCCCCCGGCGGGGAGCTTATGGCTACACCTTC; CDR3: CASSPPRRGAYGYTF
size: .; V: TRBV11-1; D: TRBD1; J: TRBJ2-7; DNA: TGTGCCAGCAGCTTAGGACAGGGTAGATCCTACGAGCAGTACTTC; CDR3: CASSLGQGRSYEQYF
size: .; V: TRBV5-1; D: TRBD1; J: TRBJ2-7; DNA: TGCGCCAGCAGCTCTGGACAGGGCCGTTACGAGCAGTACTTC; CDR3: CASSSGQGRYEQYF
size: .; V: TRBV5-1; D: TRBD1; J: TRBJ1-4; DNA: TGCGCCAGCAGCTACAGGGGGCGCGATGAAAAACTGTTTTTT; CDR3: CASSYRGRDEKLFF
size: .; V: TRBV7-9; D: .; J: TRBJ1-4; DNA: TGTGCCAGCAGCTTAACTGCGGCCTCTAATGAAAAACTGTTTTTT; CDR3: CASSLTAASNEKLFF
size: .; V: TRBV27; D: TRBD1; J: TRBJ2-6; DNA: TGTGCCAGCAGCGACGACAGGGCTAGGGGAGGGGCCAACGTCCTGACTTTC; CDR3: CASSDDRARGGANVLTF
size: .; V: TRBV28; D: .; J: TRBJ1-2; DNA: TGTGGGGTTAGAGGCGTTCCCTATGGCTACACCTTC; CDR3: CGVRGVPYGYTF
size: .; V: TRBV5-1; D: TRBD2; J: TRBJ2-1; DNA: TGCGCCAGCAGCCTAGGACAGGGACTAGCGGGAAGGAATGAGCAGTTCTTC; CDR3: CASSLGQGLAGRNEQFF
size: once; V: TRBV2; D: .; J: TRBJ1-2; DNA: TGTGCCAGCAGTGAAAGACAGTATCCTGCGACTGGCTACACCTTC; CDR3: CASSERQYPATGYTF
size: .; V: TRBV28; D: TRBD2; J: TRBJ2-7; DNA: TGTGCCAGCAGTAGAGGGACTAGCGGGAGCTCCTACGAGCAGTACTTC; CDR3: CASSRGTSGSSYEQYF
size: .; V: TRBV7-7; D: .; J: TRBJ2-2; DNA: TGTGCTAGCAGCTTAAGAGAAACCGGGGAGCTGTTTTTT; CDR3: CASSLRETGELFF
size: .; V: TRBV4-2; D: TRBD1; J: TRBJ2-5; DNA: TGTGCCAGCAGCCAAGCTTCAGGGGGTTTAGCGCGAGAGACCCAGTACTTC; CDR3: CASSQASGGLARETQYF
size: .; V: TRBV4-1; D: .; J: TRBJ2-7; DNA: TGCGCCAGCAGCCAAGGTGGGGGCAACTCCTACGAGCAGTACTTC; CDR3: CASSQGGGNSYEQYF
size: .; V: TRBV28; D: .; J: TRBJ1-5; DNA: TGTGCCAGCACCCCACGTGGACAGAAATTCAATCAGCCCCAGCATTTT; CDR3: CASTPRGQKFNQPQHF
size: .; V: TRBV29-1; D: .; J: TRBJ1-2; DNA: TGCAGCGTTGAAGCCCGTCCGGGGGTTGGCTATGGCTACACCTTC; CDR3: CSVEARPGVGYGYTF
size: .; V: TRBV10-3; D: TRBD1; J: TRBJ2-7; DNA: TGTGCCATCAGTGAGAGGGGACAGGGGCTCTACGAGCAGTACTTC; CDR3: CAISERGQGLYEQYF
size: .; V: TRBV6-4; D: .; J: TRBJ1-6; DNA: TGTGCCAGCAGTGACCACGGACAACTTAATTCACCCCTCCACTTT; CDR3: CASSDHGQLNSPLHF
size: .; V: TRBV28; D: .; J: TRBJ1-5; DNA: TGTGCCAGCAGTCATAGCTCAAAGGGGAGCAATCAGCCCCAGCATTTT; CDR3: CASSHSSKGSNQPQHF
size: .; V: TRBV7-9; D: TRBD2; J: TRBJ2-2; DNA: TGTGCCAGCAGCCGCGGGAGGGAAGTTCACACCGGGGAGCTGTTTTTT; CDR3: CASSRGREVHTGELFF